These T cell receptor beta chains were read from a single sample in a study of blood T cells in healthy people across ages. TCRdb used MiXCR to reprocess the 5' RACE reads, holding one entry per CDR3 protein. The table has around 800,000 distinct CDR3 sequences, around half seen once. Sequenced: blood. The origin of the receptors is an older man in good health. Both conserved end residues are part of each CDR3. The order of the fields is V gene, J gene, CDR3 length, D gene, CDR3 protein. A D gene is named only where the DNA matches it firmly.

>TRBV2|TRBJ2-7|15|TRBD2
CASKLGLAGIYEQYF
>TRBV24-1|TRBJ2-2|13|.
CATSDSRPGELFF
>TRBV20-1|TRBJ1-1|12|.
CSARFISPEAFF
>TRBV2|TRBJ2-5|14|TRBD2
CASLRESNQETQYF
>TRBV7-9|TRBJ1-4|15|TRBD1
CASSPGGGLDEKLFF
>TRBV9|TRBJ2-7|15|TRBD2
CASSVATSGRYEQYF
>TRBV5-1|TRBJ1-1|13|.
CASSYARGTEAFF
>TRBV18|TRBJ1-4|15|.
CASSPTLGTNEKLFF
>TRBV5-1|.|15|.
CASSLVSLGRNEQYF
>TRBV29-1|TRBJ2-6|16|TRBD1
CSATDRAPSGANVLTF
>TRBV20-1|TRBJ2-1|16|TRBD2
CSARDLSGRALNEQFF
>TRBV2|TRBJ1-6|16|.
CASSERPQGRNSPPHF
>TRBV11-2|TRBJ2-3|16|.
CASSLFTRGLHRYAYF
>TRBV14|TRBJ2-3|15|TRBD2
CASSKLAVSTDTQYF
>TRBV18|TRBJ2-5|15|.
CASSPNWQGGHEQYF
>TRBV5-1|.|14|.
CASSRTTGSYEQYF
>TRBV30|TRBJ1-2|13|.
CAWAPGANYGYTF
>TRBV11-1|TRBJ1-1|14|.
CASSLTTANTEAFF
>TRBV20-1|TRBJ2-1|15|TRBD2
CSARDMASGYNEQFF
>TRBV7-2|TRBJ2-7|14|TRBD2
CASRPSGIGYEQYF
>TRBV29-1|TRBJ2-5|12|.
CSVGPGGETQYF
>TRBV7-2|TRBJ2-7|15|TRBD1
CASSLRDRDIYEQYF
>TRBV10-3|TRBJ2-7|13|TRBD2
CAIGTSGRYEQYF
>TRBV5-1|TRBJ2-3|14|.
CASSSDGRTDTQYF
>TRBV6-5|TRBJ2-7|16|TRBD2
CASSLGGAGGLQEQYF
>TRBV2|TRBJ2-1|15|TRBD1
CASRMAGGSYNEQFF
>TRBV12-3/TRBV12-4|TRBJ1-1|14|.
CASMLARMNTEAFF
>TRBV29-1|TRBJ2-3|14|.
CSVTTSGDIDTQYF
>TRBV10-3|TRBJ2-5|14|TRBD2
CASQWTSALDEQYF
>TRBV3-1|TRBJ2-5|15|TRBD2
CASSPIAGGPWEQYF